The clone carrying this T cell receptor (beta chain) is a singleton in its sample. Its cognate antigen is unknown. PCR was performed using 60 Vbeta and 13 Jbeta primers. Libraries were prepared by immunoSEQ multiplex PCR; TCRdb keeps only in-frame clonotypes and omits some of them. The sample consists of fewer than 200,000 clones, roughly 73% of them appearing once. These data originate in a study of cytomegalovirus exposure and HLA in healthy donors. Across the study: T cells numbering around 200 million yielded some 100 million unique TCR beta sequences in an earlier analysis. Study-wide findings and caveats: The authors listed 150 or so TCR beta chains as cytomegalovirus-associated. The CMV antigen specificity of a few CMV-associated chains was confirmed through in vitro analysis.

Deletions cut 8 bases from V and 6 bases from J, with 20 bases between. This CDR3 region has 14 residues. Germline V lookup: CDR1 SNHLY, CDR2 FYNNEI. The clonotype originates from a male donor in good health and CMV-seronegative. The sample comprised PBMCs. The V call is TRBV2, the J call TRBJ2-7; TRBD1 is a possible D gene (8 bases). In nucleotides, the CDR3 is TGTGCCAGCGCTCGGGCAGGGGGCGGGAGCGAGCAGTACTTC. Amino acid sequence: CASARAGGGSEQYF.